The rows below give T cell receptor beta chains drawn from one sample of a study of PD-1 blockade in classical Hodgkin lymphoma. Repertoires were generated with immunoSEQ multiplex PCR, while TCRdb's copy carries only in-frame clones and drops some. The sample consists of approximately 70,000 clones, about 93% of them appearing once. Sequencing used peripheral blood mononuclear cells (PBMCs). The receptors stem from a human donor with classical Hodgkin lymphoma. The CDR3 runs from the conserved cysteine through the conserved F or W. Fields, in order: V gene, J gene, CDR3 protein.

V gene: TRBV29-1
J gene: TRBJ1-3
CDR3 protein: CSVAGTGVLSGNTIYF

V gene: TRBV6-5
J gene: TRBJ2-7
CDR3 protein: CATKWGYYEQYF

V gene: TRBV10-2
J gene: TRBJ2-7
CDR3 protein: CASSEGGFSYEQYF

V gene: TRBV28
J gene: TRBJ2-1
CDR3 protein: CASSLQSNEQFF

V gene: TRBV5-4
J gene: TRBJ2-5
CDR3 protein: CASSLVTGAPVLTQYF

V gene: TRBV7-2
J gene: TRBJ1-5
CDR3 protein: CASSFFPTGTTGDQPQHF

V gene: TRBV5-1
J gene: TRBJ2-5
CDR3 protein: CASTIGGATQETQYF

V gene: TRBV5-6
J gene: TRBJ1-2
CDR3 protein: CASSVRGYYGYTF

V gene: TRBV7-2
J gene: TRBJ2-7
CDR3 protein: CASRLLDIRSSYEQYF

V gene: TRBV5-1
J gene: TRBJ2-7
CDR3 protein: CASGGVNNEQYF

V gene: TRBV7-6
J gene: TRBJ2-2
CDR3 protein: CASSLIVNTGELFF

V gene: TRBV5-5
J gene: TRBJ2-7
CDR3 protein: CASSITSGSVYEQYF

V gene: TRBV28
J gene: TRBJ1-1
CDR3 protein: CASNRGGAPETEAFF

V gene: TRBV2
J gene: TRBJ2-3
CDR3 protein: CASRRTGSTDTQYF

V gene: TRBV7-2
J gene: TRBJ1-4
CDR3 protein: CASSLGGDFEKLFF

V gene: TRBV6-5
J gene: TRBJ1-2
CDR3 protein: CASSYDGDGYTF

V gene: TRBV25-1
J gene: TRBJ1-2
CDR3 protein: CASSQAYGYTF